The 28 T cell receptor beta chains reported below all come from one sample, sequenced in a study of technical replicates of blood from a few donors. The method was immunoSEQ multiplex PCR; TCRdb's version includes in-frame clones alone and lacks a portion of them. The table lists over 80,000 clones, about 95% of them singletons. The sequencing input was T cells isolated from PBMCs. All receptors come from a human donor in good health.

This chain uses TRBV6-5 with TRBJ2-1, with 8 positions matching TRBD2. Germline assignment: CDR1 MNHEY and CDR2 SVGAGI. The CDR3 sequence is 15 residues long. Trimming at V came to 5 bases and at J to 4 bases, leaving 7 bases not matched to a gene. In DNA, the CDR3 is TGTGCCAGCAGTCTAACTAGCGGCCCTTACAATGAGCAGTTCTTC. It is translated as CASSLTSGPYNEQFF.

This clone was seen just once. The chain's CDR3 is CASSGGTGGYNEQFF. The CDR3 region has the DNA TGTGCCAGCAGCGGGGGGACAGGGGGATACAATGAGCAGTTCTTC. The rearrangement links TRBV27 to TRBJ2-1; 11 nucleotides agree with TRBD1. This CDR3 region has 15 residues. Germline CDR1 is MNHEY and CDR2 is SMNVEV (reference sequence). With 6 bases clipped from V and 4 bases from J, the junction kept 5 bases outside the gene matches.

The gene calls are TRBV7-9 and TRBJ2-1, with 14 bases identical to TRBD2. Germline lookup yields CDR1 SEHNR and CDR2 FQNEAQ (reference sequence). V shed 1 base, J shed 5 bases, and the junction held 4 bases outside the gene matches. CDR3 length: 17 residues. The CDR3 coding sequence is TGTGCCAGCAGCTTAGGACTAGCGGGAGGGATAGACAATGAGCAGTTCTTC. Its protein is CASSLGLAGGIDNEQFF.

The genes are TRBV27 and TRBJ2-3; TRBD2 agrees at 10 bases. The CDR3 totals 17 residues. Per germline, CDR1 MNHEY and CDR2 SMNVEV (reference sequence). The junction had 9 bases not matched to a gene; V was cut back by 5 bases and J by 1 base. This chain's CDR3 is CASSPTLGLAGTDTQYF. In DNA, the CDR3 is TGTGCCAGCAGTCCCACCCTTGGACTAGCGGGCACAGATACGCAGTATTTT.

The CDR3 nucleotides read TGTGCCAGCAGCTTCCGACCGACAGGGGTTATAGTCACTGAAGCTTTCTTT. This sequence encodes CASSFRPTGVIVTEAFF. V is TRBV7-9 and J is TRBJ1-1; 8 nucleotides align to TRBD1. The germline gives CDR1 SEHNR, CDR2 FQNEAQ (reference sequence). V dropped 3 bases and J dropped 4; count of bases not matched to a gene: 13. The CDR3 has 17 amino acids.

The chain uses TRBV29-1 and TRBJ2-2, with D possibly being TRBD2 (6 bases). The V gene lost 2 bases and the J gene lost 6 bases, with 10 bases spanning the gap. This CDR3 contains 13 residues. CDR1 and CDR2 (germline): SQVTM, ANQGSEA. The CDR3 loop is CSVERERAGELFF. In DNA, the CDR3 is TGCAGCGTTGAACGGGAGAGGGCCGGGGAGCTGTTTTTT.

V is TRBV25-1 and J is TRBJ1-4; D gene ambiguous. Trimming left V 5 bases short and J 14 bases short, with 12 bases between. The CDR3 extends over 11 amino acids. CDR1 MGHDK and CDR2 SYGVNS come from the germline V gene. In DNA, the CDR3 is TGTGCCAGCAGTATTGGCCTTTGGCTGTTTTTT. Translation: CASSIGLWLFF.

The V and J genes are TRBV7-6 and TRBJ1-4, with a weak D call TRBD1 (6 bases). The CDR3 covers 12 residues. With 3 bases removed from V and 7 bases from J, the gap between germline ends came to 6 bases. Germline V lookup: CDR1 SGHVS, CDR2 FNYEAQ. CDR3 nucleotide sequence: TGTGCCAGCAGCTTCAGGGGTGAAAAACTGTTTTTT. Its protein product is CASSFRGEKLFF.

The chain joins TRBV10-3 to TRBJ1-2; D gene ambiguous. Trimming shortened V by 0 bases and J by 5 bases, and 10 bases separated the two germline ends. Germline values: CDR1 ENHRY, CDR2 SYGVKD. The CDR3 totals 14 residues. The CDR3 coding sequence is TGTGCCATCAGTGAGTCTCTGCGGGTTTATGGCTACACCTTC. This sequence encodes CAISESLRVYGYTF.

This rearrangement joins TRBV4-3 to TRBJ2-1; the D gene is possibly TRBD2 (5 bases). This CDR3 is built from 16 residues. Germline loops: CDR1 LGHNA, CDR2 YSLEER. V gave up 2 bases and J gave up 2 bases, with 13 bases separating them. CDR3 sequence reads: CASSQPYTGTYNEQFF. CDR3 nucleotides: TGCGCCAGCAGCCAACCGTATACCGGGACCTACAATGAGCAGTTCTTC.

CDR3 residues: CSVESGDYGYTF. CDR3 coding DNA: TGCAGCGTTGAATCCGGGGACTATGGCTACACCTTC. The chain combines TRBV29-1 with TRBJ1-2; D not certain. V lost 2 bases and J lost 3, with 7 bases in between. This CDR3 has 12 amino acids. The germline gives CDR1 SQVTM, CDR2 ANQGSEA.

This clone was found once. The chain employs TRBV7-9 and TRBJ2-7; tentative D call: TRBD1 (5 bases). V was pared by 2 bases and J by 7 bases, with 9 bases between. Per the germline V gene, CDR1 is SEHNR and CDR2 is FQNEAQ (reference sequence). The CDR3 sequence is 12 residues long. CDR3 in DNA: TGTGCCAGCAGCTTAATAGACAGAGAGCAGTACTTC. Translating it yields CASSLIDREQYF.

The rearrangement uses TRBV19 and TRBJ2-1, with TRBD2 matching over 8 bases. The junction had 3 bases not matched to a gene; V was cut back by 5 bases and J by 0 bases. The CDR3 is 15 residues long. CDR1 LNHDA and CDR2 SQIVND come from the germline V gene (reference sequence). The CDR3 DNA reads TGTGCCAGTAGTCCCGGGACTAGCTCCTACAATGAGCAGTTCTTC. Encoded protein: CASSPGTSSYNEQFF.

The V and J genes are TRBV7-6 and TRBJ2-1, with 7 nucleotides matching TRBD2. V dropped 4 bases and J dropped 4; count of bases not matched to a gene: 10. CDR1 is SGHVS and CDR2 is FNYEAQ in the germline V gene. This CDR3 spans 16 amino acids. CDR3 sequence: CASSSVRTRQYNEQFF. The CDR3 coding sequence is TGTGCCAGCAGCTCAGTCCGGACTAGGCAATACAATGAGCAGTTCTTC.

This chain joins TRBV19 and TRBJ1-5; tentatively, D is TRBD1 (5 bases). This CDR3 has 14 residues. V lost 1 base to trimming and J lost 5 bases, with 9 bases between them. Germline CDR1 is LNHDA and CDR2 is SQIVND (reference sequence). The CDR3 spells CASSIVGGYQPQHF. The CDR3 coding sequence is TGTGCCAGTAGTATAGTCGGGGGATATCAGCCCCAGCATTTT. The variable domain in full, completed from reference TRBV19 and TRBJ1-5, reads DGGITQSPKYLFRKEGQNVTLSCEQNLNHDAMYWYRQDPGQGLRLIYYSQIVNDFQKGDIAEGYSVSREKKESFPLTVTSAQKNPTAFYLCASSIVGGYQPQHFGDGTRLSIL.

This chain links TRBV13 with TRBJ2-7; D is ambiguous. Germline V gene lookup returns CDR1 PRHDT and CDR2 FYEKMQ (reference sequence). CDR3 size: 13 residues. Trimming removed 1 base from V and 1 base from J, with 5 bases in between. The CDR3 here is CASSLVQSYEQYF. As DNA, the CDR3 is TGTGCCAGCAGCTTAGTACAGTCCTACGAGCAGTACTTC.

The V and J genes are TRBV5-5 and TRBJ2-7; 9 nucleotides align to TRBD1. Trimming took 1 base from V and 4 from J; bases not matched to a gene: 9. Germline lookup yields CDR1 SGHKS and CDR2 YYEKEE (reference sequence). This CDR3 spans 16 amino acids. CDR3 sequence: CASSLRKGDREYEQYF. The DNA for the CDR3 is TGTGCCAGCAGCTTGCGAAAAGGGGACAGGGAATACGAGCAGTACTTC.

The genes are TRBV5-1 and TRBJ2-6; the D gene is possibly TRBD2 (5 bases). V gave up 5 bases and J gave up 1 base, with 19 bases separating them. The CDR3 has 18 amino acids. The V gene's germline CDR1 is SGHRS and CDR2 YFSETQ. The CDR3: CASSFLEVSASGANVLTF. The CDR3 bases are TGCGCCAGCAGTTTTTTGGAGGTCTCGGCATCTGGGGCCAACGTCCTGACTTTC. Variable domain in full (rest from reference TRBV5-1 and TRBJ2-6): KAGVTQTPRYLIKTRGQQVTLSCSPISGHRSVSWYQQTPGQGLQFLFEYFSETQRNKGNFPGRFSGRQFSNSRSEMNVSTLELGDSALYLCASSFLEVSASGANVLTFGAGSRLTVL.

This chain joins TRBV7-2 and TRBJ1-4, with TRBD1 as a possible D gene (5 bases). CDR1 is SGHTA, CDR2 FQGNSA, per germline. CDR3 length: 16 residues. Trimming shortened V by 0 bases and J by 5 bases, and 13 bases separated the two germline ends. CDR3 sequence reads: CASSLAYVGANEKLFF. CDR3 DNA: TGTGCCAGCAGCTTAGCGTATGTAGGGGCGAATGAAAAACTGTTTTTT. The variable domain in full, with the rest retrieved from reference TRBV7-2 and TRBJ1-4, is GAGVSQSPSNKVTEKGKDVELRCDPISGHTALYWYRQSLGQGLEFLIYFQGNSAPDKSGLPSDRFSAERTGGSVSTLTIQRTQQEDSAVYLCASSLAYVGANEKLFFGSGTQLSVL.

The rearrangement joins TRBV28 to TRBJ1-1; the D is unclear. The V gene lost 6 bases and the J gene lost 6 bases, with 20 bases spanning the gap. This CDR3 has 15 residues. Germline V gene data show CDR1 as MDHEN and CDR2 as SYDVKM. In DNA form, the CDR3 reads TGTGCCAGCAGCCCCCCTCACGGAGGGCGGCCTGAAGCTTTCTTT. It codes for CASSPPHGGRPEAFF.

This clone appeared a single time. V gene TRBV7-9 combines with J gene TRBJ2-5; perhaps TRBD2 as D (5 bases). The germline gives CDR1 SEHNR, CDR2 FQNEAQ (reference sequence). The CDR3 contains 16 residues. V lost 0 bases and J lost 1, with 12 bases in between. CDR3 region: CASSLALFTSQETQYF. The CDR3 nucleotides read TGTGCCAGCAGCTTAGCGCTATTCACTAGCCAAGAGACCCAGTACTTC.

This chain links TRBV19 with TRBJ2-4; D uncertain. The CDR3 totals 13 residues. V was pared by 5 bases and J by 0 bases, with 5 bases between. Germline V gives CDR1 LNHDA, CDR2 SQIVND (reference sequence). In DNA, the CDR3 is TGTGCCAGTAGTTCAATAGCCAAAAACATTCAGTACTTC. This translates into CASSSIAKNIQYF.

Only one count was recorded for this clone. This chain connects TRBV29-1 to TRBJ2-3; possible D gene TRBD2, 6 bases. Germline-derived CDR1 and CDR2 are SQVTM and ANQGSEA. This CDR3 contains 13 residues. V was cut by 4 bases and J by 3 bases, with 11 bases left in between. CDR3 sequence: CSVVSGITDTQYF. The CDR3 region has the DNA TGCAGCGTTGTTAGCGGAATTACAGATACGCAGTATTTT.

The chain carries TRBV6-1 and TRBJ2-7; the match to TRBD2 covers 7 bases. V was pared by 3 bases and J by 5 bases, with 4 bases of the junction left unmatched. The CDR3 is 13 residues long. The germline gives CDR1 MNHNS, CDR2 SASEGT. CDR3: CASSDGGMDEQYF. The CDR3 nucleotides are TGTGCCAGCAGTGACGGGGGGATGGACGAGCAGTACTTC.

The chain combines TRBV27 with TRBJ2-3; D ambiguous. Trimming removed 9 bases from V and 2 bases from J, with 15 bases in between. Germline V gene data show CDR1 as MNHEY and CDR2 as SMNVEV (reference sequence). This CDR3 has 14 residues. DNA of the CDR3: TGTGCCAGTTCGGTTGCGGTGCCCACAGATACGCAGTATTTT. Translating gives CASSVAVPTDTQYF.

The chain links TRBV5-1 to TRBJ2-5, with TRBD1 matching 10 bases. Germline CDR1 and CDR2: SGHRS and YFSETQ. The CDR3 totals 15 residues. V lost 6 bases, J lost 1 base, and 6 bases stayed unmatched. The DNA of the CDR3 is TGCGCCAGCAAGAAGGGACAGGGGCTCCAAGAGACCCAGTACTTC. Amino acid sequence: CASKKGQGLQETQYF.

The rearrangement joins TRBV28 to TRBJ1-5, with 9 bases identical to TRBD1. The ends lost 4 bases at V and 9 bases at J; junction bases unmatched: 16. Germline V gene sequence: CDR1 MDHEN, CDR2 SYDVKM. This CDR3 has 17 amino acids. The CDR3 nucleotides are TGTGCCAGCAGTTCACCCTCCTTAACAGGGGGCGGTTGGCCCCAGCATTTT. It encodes CASSSPSLTGGGWPQHF.

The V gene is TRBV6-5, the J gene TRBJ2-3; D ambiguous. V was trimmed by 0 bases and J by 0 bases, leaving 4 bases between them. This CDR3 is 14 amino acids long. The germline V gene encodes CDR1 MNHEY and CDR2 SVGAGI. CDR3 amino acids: CASSYSASTDTQYF. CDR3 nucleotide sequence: TGTGCCAGCAGTTACTCAGCTAGCACAGATACGCAGTATTTT.